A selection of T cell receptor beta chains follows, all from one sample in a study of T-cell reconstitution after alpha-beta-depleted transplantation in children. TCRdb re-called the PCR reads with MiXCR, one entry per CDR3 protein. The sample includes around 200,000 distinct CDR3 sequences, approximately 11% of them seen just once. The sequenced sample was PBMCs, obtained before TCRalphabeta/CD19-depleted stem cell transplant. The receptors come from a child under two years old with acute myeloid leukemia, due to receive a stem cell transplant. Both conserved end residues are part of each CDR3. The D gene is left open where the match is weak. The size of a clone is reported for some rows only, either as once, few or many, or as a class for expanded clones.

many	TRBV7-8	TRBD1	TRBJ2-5	TGTGCCAGCAGCTTAACAGGGGCAGGGGAGACCCAGTACTTC	CASSLTGAGETQYF
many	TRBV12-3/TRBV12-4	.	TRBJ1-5	TGTGCCAGCAGTTTTGGCGATCAGCCCCAGCATTTT	CASSFGDQPQHF
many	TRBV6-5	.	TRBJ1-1	TGTGCCAGCAGTTACCGAGGGCTCACTGAAGCTTTCTTT	CASSYRGLTEAFF
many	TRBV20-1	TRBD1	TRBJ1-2	TGCGGGGGACAGGACGTCAGGAACTATGGCTACACCTTC	CGGQDVRNYGYTF
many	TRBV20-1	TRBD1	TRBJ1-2	TGCAGTGCTAGAGTCGGGACAGGGAATTATGGCTACACCTTC	CSARVGTGNYGYTF
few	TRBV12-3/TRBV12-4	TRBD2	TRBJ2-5	TGTGCCAGCAGTTTTATTCGCCCGGGGGGAGAGACCCAGTACTTC	CASSFIRPGGETQYF
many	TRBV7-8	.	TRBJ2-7	TGTGCCAGCAGCTTAGCCCCACGGTTCTACGAGCAGTACTTC	CASSLAPRFYEQYF
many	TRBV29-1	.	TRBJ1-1	TGCAGCGTTGAAAGGAGACAGGCGAACACTGAAGCTTTCTTT	CSVERRQANTEAFF
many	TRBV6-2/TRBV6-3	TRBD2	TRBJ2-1	TGTGCCAGTTCCGACGGGGGGGCCTTCAAGTTCTTC	CASSDGGAFKFF
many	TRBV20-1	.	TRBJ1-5	TGCAGTGCTACGCGAGGGAACCCCACTCAGCCCCAGCATTTT	CSATRGNPTQPQHF
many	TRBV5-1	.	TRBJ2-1	TGCGCCAGCAGCTTGACTTGGGGCAATGAGCAGTTCTTC	CASSLTWGNEQFF
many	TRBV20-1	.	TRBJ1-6	TGCAGTGCTAGAGGAGACAGGAATATTCAACCCCTCCACTTT	CSARGDRNIQPLHF
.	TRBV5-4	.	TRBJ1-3	TGTGCCAGCAGCGGGTTGTCGGGAAACACCATATATTTT	CASSGLSGNTIYF
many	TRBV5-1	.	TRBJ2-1	TGCGCCAGCACTTTGGAGGGAGGATCCTACAATGAGCAGTTCTTC	CASTLEGGSYNEQFF
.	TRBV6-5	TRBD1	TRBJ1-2	TGTGCCAGCAGTTACCCCAAGGGAGGGGGCTTCGATGGCTACACCTTC	CASSYPKGGGFDGYTF
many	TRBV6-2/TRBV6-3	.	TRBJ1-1	TGTGCCAGCAGTTGGAACGGGGGTACTGAAGCTTTCTTT	CASSWNGGTEAFF
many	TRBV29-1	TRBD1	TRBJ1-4	TGCAGCGTCCGGACAGGGGCAGAAAAACTGTTTTTT	CSVRTGAEKLFF
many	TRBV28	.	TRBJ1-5	TGTGCCAGTGGGGGTGAGGGGGGCAATCAGCCCCAGCATTTT	CASGGEGGNQPQHF